This T cell receptor beta chain was profiled in a study of blood T cell repertoires in COVID-19. The CDR3 length is 15 residues. V dropped 1 base and J dropped 2 bases, with 10 bases sitting between them. Germline CDR1 SEHNR, CDR2 FQNEAQ (reference sequence). This table comes from immunoSEQ multiplex PCR, and its TCRdb copy is limited to in-frame clones, with some not included. The sample lists 35,000 to 50,000 clones, about 91% occurring once. The chain has TRBV7-9 and TRBJ2-3; D is possibly TRBD2 (6 bases). The specimen sequenced was peripheral blood. The TCR comes from a human donor in a cohort sampled during active COVID-19. The CDR3 DNA reads as TGTGCCAGCAGCTTAGACGGGGGTTCCACAGATACGCAGTATTTT. This sequence encodes CASSLDGGSTDTQYF.